This T cell receptor beta chain was recorded in a study of blood T cell repertoires in COVID-19. For the study at large: Sample material is recorded as cDNA or gDNA derived from T cells, B-cell-depleted T cells, or PBMCs.

CDR3 length equals 14 residues. The V gene lost 3 bases and the J gene lost 5 bases, with 12 bases spanning the gap. Germline CDR1 is SGDLS and CDR2 is YYNGEE. Only in-frame clones appear in the TCRdb table, and some are missing; sequencing was by immunoSEQ multiplex PCR. Of about 110,000 clones in the sample, about two thirds were seen once. This chain connects TRBV9 to TRBJ1-5; D possibly corresponds to TRBD1 (5 bases). The specimen sequenced was peripheral blood. The receptor's source is a woman aged 40 to 50 with acute or convalescent COVID-19. The CDR3 coding sequence is TGTGCCAGCAGCGCGGGGGGGGTGGATCAGCCCCAGCATTTT. Its translation: CASSAGGVDQPQHF.